This section outlines one T cell receptor (beta chain) sequence together with its context. CDR1 and CDR2 (germline): SGHVS, FQNEAQ. The V end lost 0 bases, the J end lost 3 bases, and 8 bases lay between the germline ends. The CDR3 is 14 amino acids. These data come from a study of blood T cell repertoires in COVID-19. About the research overall: T cells, B-cell-depleted T cells, or PBMCs provided the cDNA or gDNA that served as material.

As handled by the study authors: Reference gene primer amplification in the assay estimated nucleated cell counts. Sequencing was performed with immunoSEQ multiplex PCR; in TCRdb, only in-frame clones are kept and a portion is missing. V and J calls and clone size are those listed in that table; D and trimming were worked out from the DNA. The sample records about 88,000 clones, 85% to 95% being singletons. The TCR comes from a man between 60 and 75 years old with acute or convalescent COVID-19. This rearrangement joins TRBV7-8 to TRBJ2-5; D unresolved. The sequenced sample consisted of peripheral blood. For the CDR3, the DNA is TGTGCCAGCAGCTTAGCGCGGTGGGAAGAGACCCAGTACTTC. It encodes CASSLARWEETQYF.